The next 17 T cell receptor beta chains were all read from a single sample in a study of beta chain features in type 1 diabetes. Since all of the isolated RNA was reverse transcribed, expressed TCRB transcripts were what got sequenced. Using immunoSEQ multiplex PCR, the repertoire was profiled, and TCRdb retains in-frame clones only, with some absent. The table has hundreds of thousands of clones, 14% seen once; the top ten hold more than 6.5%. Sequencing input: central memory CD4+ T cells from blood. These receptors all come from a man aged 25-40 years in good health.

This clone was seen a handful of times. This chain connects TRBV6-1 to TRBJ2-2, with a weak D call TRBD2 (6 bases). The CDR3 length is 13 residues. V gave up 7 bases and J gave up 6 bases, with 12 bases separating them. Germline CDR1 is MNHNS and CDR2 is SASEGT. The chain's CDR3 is CASMEGLAGELFF. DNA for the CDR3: TGTGCCAGCATGGAGGGGTTGGCCGGGGAGCTGTTTTTT.

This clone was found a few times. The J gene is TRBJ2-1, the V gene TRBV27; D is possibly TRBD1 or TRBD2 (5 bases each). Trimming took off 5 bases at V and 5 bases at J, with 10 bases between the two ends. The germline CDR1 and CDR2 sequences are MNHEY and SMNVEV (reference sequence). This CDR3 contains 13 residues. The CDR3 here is CASSPRGNNEQFF. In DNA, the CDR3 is TGTGCCAGCAGTCCACGGGGCAACAATGAGCAGTTCTTC.

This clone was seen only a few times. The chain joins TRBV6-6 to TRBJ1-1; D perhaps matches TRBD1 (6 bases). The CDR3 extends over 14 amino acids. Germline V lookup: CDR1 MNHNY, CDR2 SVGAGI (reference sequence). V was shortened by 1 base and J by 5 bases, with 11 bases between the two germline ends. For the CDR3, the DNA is TGTGCCAGCAGTTACTACGGGGGGCAAACTGAAGCTTTCTTT. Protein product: CASSYYGGQTEAFF.

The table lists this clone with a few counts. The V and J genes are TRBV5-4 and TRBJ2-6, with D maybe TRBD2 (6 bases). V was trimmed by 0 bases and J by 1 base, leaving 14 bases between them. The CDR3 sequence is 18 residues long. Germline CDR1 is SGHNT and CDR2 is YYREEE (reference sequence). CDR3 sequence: CASSLGWGDPSGANVLTF. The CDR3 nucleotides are TGTGCCAGCAGCTTGGGGTGGGGGGACCCTTCTGGGGCCAACGTCCTGACTTTC.

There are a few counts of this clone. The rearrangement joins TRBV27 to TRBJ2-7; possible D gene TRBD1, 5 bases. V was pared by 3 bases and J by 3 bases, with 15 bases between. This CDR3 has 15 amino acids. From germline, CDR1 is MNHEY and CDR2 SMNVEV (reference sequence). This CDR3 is CASSLTVASNYEQYF. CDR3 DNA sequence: TGTGCCAGCAGTTTGACAGTGGCCTCAAACTACGAGCAGTACTTC.

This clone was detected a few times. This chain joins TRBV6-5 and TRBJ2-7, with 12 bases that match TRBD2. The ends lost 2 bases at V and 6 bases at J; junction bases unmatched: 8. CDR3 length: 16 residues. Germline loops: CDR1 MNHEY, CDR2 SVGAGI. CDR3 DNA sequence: TGTGCCAGCAGTTACGTACTAGCGGGAGGCGGAGGCGAGCAGTACGTC. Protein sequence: CASSYVLAGGGGEQYV.

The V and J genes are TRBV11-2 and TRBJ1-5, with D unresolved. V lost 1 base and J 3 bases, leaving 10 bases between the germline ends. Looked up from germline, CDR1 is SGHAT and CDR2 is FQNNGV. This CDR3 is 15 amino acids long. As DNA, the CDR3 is TGTGCCAGCAGCTTAGCGGTACAGCCCAATCAGCCCCAGCATTTT. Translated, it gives CASSLAVQPNQPQHF.

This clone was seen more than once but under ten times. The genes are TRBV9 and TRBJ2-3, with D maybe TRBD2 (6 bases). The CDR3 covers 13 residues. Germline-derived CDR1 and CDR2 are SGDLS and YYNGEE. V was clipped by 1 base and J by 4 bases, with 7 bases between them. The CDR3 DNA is TGTGCCAGCAGCGTACGGGGGTCAGATACGCAGTATTTT. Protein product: CASSVRGSDTQYF.

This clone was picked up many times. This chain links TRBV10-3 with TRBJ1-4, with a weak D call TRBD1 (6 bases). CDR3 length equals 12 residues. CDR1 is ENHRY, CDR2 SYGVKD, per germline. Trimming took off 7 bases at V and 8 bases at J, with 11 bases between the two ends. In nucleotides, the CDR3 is TGTGCCATCAAGAACAGGGAGGAAAAACTGTTTTTT. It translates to CAIKNREEKLFF.

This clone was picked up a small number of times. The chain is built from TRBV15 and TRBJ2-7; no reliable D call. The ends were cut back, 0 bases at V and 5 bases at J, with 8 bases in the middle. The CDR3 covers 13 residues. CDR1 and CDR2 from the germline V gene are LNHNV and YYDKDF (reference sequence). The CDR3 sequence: CATSRDLTDEQYV. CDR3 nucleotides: TGTGCCACCAGCAGAGACCTAACCGACGAGCAGTACGTC.

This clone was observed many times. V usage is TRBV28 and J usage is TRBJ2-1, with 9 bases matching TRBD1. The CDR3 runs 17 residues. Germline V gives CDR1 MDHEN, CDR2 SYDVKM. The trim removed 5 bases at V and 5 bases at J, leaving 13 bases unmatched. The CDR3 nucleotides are TGTGCCAGCAGTACCTCCGGGACAGGGCTTTTACACAATGAGCAGTTCTTC. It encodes CASSTSGTGLLHNEQFF.

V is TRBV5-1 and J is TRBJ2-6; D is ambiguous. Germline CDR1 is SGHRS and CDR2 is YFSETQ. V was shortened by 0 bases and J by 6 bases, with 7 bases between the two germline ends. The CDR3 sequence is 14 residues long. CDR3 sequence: CASSLDSSANVLTF. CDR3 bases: TGCGCCAGCAGCTTGGACAGTTCGGCCAACGTCCTGACTTTC.

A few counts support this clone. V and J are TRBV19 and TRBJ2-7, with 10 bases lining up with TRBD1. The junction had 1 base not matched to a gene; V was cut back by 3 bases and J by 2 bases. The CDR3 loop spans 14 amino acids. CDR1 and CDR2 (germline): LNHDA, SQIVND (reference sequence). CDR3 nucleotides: TGTGCCAGTAGTATTGGACAGGGGGCCTACGAGCAGTACTTC. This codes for CASSIGQGAYEQYF.

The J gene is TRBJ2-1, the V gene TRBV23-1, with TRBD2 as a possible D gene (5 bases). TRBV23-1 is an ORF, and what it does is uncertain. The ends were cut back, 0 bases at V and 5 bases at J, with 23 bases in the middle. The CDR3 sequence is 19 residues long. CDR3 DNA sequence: TGCGCCAGCAGTCAATCCCAAACCTCAGCGGACTTGCCACACAATGAGCAGTTCTTC. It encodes CASSQSQTSADLPHNEQFF.

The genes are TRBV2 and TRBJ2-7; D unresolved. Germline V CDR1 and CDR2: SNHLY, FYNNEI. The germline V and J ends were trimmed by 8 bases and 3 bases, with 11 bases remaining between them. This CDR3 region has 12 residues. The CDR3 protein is CASRMESYEQYF. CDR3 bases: TGTGCCAGCCGCATGGAGAGCTACGAGCAGTACTTC.

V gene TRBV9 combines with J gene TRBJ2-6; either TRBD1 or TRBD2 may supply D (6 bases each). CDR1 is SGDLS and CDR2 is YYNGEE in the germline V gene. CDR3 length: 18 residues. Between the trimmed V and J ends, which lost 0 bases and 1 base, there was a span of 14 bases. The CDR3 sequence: CASSVEGGPLSGANVLTF. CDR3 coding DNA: TGTGCCAGCAGCGTAGAGGGGGGTCCGTTGTCTGGGGCCAACGTCCTGACTTTC.

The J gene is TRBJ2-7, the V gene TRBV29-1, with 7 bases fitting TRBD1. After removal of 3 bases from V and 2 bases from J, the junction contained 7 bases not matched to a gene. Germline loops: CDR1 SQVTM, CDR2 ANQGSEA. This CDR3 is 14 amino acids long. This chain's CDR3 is CSVEVTGSPYEQYF. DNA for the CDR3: TGCAGCGTTGAGGTGACAGGGAGCCCCTACGAGCAGTACTTC.